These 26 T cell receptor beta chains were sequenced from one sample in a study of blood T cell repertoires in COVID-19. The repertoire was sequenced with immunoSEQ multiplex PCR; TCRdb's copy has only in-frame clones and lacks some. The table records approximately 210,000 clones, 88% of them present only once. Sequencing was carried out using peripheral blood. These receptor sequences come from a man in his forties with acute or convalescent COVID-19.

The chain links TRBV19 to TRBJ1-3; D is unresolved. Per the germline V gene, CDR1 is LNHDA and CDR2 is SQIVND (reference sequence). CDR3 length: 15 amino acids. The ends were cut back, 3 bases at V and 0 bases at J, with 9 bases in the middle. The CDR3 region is CASSMGRSSGNTIYF. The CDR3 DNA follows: TGTGCCAGTAGTATGGGCAGGTCCTCTGGAAACACCATATATTTT. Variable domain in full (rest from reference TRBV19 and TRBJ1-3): DGGITQSPKYLFRKEGQNVTLSCEQNLNHDAMYWYRQDPGQGLRLIYYSQIVNDFQKGDIAEGYSVSREKKESFPLTVTSAQKNPTAFYLCASSMGRSSGNTIYFGEGSWLTVV.

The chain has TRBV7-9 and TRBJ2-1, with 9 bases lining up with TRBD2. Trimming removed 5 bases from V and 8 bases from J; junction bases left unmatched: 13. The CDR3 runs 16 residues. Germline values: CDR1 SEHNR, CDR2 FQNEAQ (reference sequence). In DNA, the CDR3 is TGTGCCAGCAGCCCCGGGGTTCTAGCGGGATTCTATGAGCAGTTCTTC. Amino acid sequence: CASSPGVLAGFYEQFF. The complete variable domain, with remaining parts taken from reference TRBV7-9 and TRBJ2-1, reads DTGVSQNPRHKITKRGQNVTFRCDPISEHNRLYWYRQTLGQGPEFLTYFQNEAQLEKSRLLSDRFSAERPKGSFSTLEIQRTEQGDSAMYLCASSPGVLAGFYEQFFGPGTRLTVL.

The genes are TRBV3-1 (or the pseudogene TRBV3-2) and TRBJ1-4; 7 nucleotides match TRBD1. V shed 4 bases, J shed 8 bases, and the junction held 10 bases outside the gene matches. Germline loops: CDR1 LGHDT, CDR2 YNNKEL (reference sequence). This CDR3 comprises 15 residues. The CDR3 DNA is TGTGCCAGCAGCCCATCCGGGACAGTTGGGGAAAAACTGTTTTTT. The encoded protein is CASSPSGTVGEKLFF.

The CDR3 DNA is TGTGCCAGCAGCTTAGTGGACAGTGAAGCTTTCTTT. Its protein is CASSLVDSEAFF. The chain couples TRBV7-9 to TRBJ1-1; perhaps TRBD1 as D (6 bases). Trimming took off 1 base at V and 7 bases at J, with 7 bases between the two ends. There are 12 residues in the CDR3. Germline values: CDR1 SEHNR, CDR2 FQNEAQ (reference sequence).

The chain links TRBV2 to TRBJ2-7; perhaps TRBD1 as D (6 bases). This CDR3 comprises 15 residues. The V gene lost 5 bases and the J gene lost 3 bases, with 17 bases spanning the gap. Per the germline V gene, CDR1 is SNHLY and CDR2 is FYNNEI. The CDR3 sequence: CASSSQGRGSYEQYF. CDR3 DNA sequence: TGTGCCAGCAGTTCACAGGGTCGGGGAAGCTACGAGCAGTACTTC. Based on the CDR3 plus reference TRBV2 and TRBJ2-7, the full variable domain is EPEVTQTPSHQVTQMGQEVILRCVPISNHLYFYWYRQILGQKVEFLVSFYNNEISEKSEIFDDQFSVERPDGSNFTLKIRSTKLEDSAMYFCASSSQGRGSYEQYFGPGTRLTVT.

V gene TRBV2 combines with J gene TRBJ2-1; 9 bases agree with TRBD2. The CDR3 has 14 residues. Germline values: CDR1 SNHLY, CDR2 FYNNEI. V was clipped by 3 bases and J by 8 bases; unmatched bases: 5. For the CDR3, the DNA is TGTGCCAGCAGTGACCAGCGGGGGGTTGATGAGCAGTTCTTC. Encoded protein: CASSDQRGVDEQFF.

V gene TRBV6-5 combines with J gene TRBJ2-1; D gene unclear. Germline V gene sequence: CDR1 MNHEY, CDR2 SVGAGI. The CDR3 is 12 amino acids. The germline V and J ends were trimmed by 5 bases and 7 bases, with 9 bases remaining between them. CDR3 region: CASSPTWNEQFF. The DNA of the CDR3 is TGTGCCAGCAGTCCTACTTGGAATGAGCAGTTCTTC.

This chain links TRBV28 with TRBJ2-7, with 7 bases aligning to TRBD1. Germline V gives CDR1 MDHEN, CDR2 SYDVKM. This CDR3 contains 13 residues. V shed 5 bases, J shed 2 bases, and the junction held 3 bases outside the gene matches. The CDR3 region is CASSPGQTYEQYF. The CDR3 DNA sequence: TGTGCCAGCAGTCCGGGACAGACCTACGAGCAGTACTTC.

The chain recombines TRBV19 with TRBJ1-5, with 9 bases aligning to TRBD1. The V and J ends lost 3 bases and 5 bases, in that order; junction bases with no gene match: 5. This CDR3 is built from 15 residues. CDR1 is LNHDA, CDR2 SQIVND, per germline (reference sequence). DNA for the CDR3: TGTGCCAGTAGTATTCCCGACAGGGGGGATCAGCCCCAGCATTTT. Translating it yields CASSIPDRGDQPQHF.

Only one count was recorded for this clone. CDR3 loop: CATTPGQEYNEQFF. The CDR3 DNA reads TGTGCCACAACACCGGGACAGGAATACAATGAGCAGTTCTTC. The chain combines TRBV15 with TRBJ2-1; 8 bases are shared with TRBD1. This CDR3 spans 14 amino acids. The germline V gene encodes CDR1 LNHNV and CDR2 YYDKDF (reference sequence). V lost 9 bases, J lost 4 bases, and 8 bases stayed unmatched.

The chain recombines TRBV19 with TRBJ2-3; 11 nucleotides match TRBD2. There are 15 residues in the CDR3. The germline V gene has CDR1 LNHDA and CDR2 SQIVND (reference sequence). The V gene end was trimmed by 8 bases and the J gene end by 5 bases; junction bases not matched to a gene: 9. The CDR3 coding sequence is TGTGCCAGTCGGAGTAGCGGGGGGGCGGAAGATACGCAGTATTTT. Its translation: CASRSSGGAEDTQYF. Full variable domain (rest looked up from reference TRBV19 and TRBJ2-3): DGGITQSPKYLFRKEGQNVTLSCEQNLNHDAMYWYRQDPGQGLRLIYYSQIVNDFQKGDIAEGYSVSREKKESFPLTVTSAQKNPTAFYLCASRSSGGAEDTQYFGPGTRLTVL.

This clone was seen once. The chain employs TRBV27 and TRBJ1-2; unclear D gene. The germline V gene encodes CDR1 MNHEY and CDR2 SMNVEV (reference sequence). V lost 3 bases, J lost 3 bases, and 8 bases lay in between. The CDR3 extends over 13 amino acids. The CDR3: CASSLGRYYGYTF. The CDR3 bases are TGTGCCAGCAGTTTGGGCAGGTACTATGGCTACACCTTC.

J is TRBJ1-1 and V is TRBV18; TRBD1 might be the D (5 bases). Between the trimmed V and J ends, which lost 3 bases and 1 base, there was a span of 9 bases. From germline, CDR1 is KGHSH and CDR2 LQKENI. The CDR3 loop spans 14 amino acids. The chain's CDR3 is CASSPYGGNTEAFF. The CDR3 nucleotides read TGTGCCAGCTCACCTTACGGGGGGAACACTGAAGCTTTCTTT.

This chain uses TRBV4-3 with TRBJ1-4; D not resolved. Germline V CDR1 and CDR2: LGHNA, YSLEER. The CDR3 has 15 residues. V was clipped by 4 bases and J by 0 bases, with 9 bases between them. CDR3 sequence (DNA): TGCGCCAGCAGCCCCCGGGGAGCAACTAATGAAAAACTGTTTTTT. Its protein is CASSPRGATNEKLFF.

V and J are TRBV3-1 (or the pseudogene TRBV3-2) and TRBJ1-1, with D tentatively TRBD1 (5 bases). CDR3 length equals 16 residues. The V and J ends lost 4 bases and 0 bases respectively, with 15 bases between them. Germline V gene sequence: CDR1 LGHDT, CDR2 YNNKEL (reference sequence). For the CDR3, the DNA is TGTGCCAGCAGCCTAGTCTCAGGGAGGATGAACACTGAAGCTTTCTTT. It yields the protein CASSLVSGRMNTEAFF.

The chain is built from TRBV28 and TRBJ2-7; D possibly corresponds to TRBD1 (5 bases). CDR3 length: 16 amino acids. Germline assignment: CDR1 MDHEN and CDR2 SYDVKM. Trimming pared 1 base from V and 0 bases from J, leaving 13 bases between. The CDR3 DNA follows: TGTGCCAGCAGTTTATTAACGCAGGGAAACTCCTACGAGCAGTACTTC. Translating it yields CASSLLTQGNSYEQYF.

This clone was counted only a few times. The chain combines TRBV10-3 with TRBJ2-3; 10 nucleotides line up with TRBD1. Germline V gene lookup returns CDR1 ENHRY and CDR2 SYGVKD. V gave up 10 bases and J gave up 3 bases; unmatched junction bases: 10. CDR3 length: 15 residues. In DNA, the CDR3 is TGTGCCAGCCTGGGGGGGACAGGGGAGACAGATACGCAGTATTTT. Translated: CASLGGTGETDTQYF.

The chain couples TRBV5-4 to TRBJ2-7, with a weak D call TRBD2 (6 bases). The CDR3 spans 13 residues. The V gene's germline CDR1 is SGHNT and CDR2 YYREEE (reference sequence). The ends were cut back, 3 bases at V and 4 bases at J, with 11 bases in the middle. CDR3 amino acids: CASSWGEVYEQYF. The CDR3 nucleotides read TGTGCCAGCAGCTGGGGGGAGGTTTACGAGCAGTACTTC.

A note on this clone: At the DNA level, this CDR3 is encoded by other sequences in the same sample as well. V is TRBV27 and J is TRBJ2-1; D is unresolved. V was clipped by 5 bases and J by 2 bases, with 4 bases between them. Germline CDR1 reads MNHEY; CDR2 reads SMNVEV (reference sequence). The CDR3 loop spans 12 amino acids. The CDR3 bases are TGTGCCAGCAGTACAACCTACAATGAGCAGTTCTTC. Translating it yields CASSTTYNEQFF.

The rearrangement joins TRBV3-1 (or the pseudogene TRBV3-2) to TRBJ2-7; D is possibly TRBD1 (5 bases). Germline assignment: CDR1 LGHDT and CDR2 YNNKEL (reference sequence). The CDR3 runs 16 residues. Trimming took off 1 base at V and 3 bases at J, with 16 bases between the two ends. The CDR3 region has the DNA TGTGCCAGCAGCCAAGTAGGTACCAGGGCCAACTACGAGCAGTACTTC. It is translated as CASSQVGTRANYEQYF.

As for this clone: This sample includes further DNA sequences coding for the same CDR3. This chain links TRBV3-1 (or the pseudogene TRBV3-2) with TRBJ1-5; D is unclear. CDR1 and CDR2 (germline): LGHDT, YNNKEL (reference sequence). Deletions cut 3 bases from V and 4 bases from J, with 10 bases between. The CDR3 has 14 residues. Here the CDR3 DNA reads TGTGCCAGCAGCCATCAAGGCGGAAATCAGCCCCAGCATTTT. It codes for CASSHQGGNQPQHF.

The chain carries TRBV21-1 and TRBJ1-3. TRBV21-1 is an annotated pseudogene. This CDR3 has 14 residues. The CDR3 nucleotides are TGTGCCAGCAGCCGGGGTTCCGCTGGAAACACCATATATTTT. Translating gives CASSRGSAGNTIYF.

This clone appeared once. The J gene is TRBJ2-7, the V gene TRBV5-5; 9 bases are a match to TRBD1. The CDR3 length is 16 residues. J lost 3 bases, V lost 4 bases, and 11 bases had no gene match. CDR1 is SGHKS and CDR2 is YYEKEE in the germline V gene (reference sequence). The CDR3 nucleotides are TGTGCCAGCAGCCTTAAGCCCCGGGACAGGGTCTACGAGCAGTACTTC. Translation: CASSLKPRDRVYEQYF.

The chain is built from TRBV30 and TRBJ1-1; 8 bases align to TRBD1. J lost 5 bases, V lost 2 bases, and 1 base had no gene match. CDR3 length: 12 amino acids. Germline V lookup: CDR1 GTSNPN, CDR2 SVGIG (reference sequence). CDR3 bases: TGTGCCTGGAGTACAGGGGGGACTGAAGCTTTCTTT. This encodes CAWSTGGTEAFF. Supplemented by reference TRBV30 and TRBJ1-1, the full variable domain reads SQTIHQWPATLVQPVGSPLSLECTVEGTSNPNLYWYRQAAGRGLQLLFYSVGIGQISSEVPQNLSASRPQDRQFILSSKKLLLSDSGFYLCAWSTGGTEAFFGQGTRLTVV.

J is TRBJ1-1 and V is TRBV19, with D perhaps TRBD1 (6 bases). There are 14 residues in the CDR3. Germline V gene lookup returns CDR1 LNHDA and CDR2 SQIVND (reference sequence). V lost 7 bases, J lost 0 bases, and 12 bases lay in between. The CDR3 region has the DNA TGTGCCAGTACTCTAGGGGGTATGAACACTGAAGCTTTCTTT. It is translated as CASTLGGMNTEAFF.

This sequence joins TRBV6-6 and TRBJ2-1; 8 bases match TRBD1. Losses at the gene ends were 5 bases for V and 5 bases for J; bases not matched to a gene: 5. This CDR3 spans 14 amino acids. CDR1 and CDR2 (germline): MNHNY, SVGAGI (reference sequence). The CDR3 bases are TGTGCCAGCAGTGTGGACAGGGTCAACAATGAGCAGTTCTTC. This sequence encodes CASSVDRVNNEQFF.